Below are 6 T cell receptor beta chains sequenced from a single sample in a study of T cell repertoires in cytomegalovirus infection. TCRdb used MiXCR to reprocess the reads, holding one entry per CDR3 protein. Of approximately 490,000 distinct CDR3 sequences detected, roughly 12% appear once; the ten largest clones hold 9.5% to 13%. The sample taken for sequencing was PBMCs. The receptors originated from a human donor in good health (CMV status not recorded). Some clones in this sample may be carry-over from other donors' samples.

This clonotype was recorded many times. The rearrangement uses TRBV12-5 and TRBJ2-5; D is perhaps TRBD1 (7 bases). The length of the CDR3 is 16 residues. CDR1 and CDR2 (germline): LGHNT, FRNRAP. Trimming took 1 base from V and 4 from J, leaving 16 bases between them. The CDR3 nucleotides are TGTGCTAGTGGTTTGGGAACTGCAGGGGGAGGAGAGACCCAGTACTTC. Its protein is CASGLGTAGGGETQYF.

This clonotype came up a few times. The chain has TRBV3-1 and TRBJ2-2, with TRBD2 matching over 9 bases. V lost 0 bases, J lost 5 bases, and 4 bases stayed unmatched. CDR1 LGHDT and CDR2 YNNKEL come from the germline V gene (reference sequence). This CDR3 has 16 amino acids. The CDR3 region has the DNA TGTGCCAGCAGCCAAGATCGAACTAGCGGGACCGGGGAGCTGTTTTTT. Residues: CASSQDRTSGTGELFF.

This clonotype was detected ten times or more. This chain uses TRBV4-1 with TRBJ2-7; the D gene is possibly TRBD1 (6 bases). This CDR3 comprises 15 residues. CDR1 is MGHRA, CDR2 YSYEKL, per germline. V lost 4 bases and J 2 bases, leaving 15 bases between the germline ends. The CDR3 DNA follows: TGCGCCAGCAGCCGAGCTGACAGGTCTGCCTACGAGCAGTACTTC. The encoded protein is CASSRADRSAYEQYF.

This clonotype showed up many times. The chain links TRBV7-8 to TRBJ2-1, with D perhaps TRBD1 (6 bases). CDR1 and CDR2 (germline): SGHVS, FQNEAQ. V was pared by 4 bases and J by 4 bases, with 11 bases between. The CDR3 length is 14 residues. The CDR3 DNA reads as TGTGCCAGCAGCTCCCGGGACAAGTACAATGAGCAGTTCTTC. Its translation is CASSSRDKYNEQFF.

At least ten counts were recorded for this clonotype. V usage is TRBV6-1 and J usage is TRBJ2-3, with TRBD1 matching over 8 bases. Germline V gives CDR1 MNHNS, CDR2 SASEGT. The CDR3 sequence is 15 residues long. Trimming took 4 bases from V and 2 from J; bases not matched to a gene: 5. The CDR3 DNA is TGTGCCAGCAGTGCCCGGGACAGGTTCACAGATACGCAGTATTTT. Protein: CASSARDRFTDTQYF.

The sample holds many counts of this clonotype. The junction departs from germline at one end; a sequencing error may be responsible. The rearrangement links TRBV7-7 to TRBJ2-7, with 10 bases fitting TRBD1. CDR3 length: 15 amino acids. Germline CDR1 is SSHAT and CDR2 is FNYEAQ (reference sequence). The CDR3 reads CASSSGTGETYEQYF. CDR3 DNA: TGTGCTAGCAGCTCAGGGACAGGGGAAACCTACGAGCAGTACTTC.